The present T cell receptor beta chain was sequenced within a study of response to subunit inactivated influenza vaccine. Overall study findings and caveats: Few additional T cells are recruited per seasonal influenza vaccination, authors suggested.

TCRdb redid the calling of the RT-PCR reads with MiXCR, one entry per CDR3 protein. The sample lists around 500,000 distinct CDR3 sequences; 9.5% to 12% were seen once. The CDR3 is made up of 14 amino acids. Trimming shortened V by 5 bases and J by 0 bases, and 12 bases separated the two germline ends. In germline, CDR1 is DFQATT, CDR2 SNEGSKA (reference sequence). As to this clonotype: The target antigen is unknown.

The sequenced sample was PBMCs from blood, obtained 45 days after vaccination. The chain is built from TRBV20-1 and TRBJ2-3; TRBD2 might be the D (5 bases). This TCR came from a man aged 45 to 65 who received an inactivated influenza vaccine. The CDR3 coding sequence is TGCAGTGCTTGCTGCGAGCGGAGCACAGATACGCAGTATTTT. Translation: CSACCERSTDTQYF.